These 15 T cell receptor beta chains were sequenced from one sample in a study of T cell responses to AZD1222 COVID-19 vaccine (dated by TCRdb to the early 2020s). The protocol used for the library was the immunoSEQ multiplex PCR assay. As stored in TCRdb, this immuneACCESS dataset retains in-frame rearrangements with V and J assigned. A fraction of the clones does not appear; measured against another copy, unresolved V genes explain less than half of the discrepancy, and the remainder lacks a known reason. In this sample the table shows tens of thousands of clones, almost 90% of which occur a single time. The top ten clonotypes cover about 7.1% of the sample. The sample's time point label, decoded: about 28 days (+/-7) after the second vaccine dose. This specimen consisted of peripheral blood, obtained 28 days after the second AZD1222 dose. These receptors were collected from an adult who received the AZD1222 COVID-19 vaccine.

This clone was seen just once. This chain joins TRBV4-2 and TRBJ1-1; D unresolved. The germline V and J ends were trimmed by 1 base and 4 bases, with 16 bases remaining between them. The CDR3 is 16 amino acids. The V gene's germline CDR1 is LGHNA and CDR2 YNFKEQ. CDR3 in DNA: TGTGCCAGCAGCCAAGTGTTTACGGGTCGGGGCACTGAAGCTTTCTTT. Protein product: CASSQVFTGRGTEAFF.

V usage is TRBV10-1 and J usage is TRBJ1-4; no firm D call. Trimming removed 2 bases at V and 8 bases at J, with 9 bases between. This CDR3 is built from 13 residues. Looked up from germline, CDR1 is WNHNN and CDR2 is SYGVQD (reference sequence). CDR3 sequence reads: CASSERFEEKLFF. The CDR3 nucleotides read TGCGCCAGCAGTGAGAGGTTCGAAGAAAAACTGTTTTTT.

The chain employs TRBV19 and TRBJ2-3; 14 positions agree with TRBD2. Germline V gene data show CDR1 as LNHDA and CDR2 as SQIVND (reference sequence). CDR3 size: 15 residues. J was trimmed by 6 bases and V by 3 bases; bases with no gene match: 2. Here the CDR3 reads CASSIGLAGGDTQYF. The CDR3 DNA sequence: TGTGCCAGTAGTATCGGACTAGCGGGAGGTGATACGCAGTATTTT.

The chain couples TRBV15 to TRBJ2-2; D gene ambiguous. The V end lost 2 bases, the J end lost 0 bases, and 1 base lay between the germline ends. In germline, CDR1 is LNHNV, CDR2 YYDKDF (reference sequence). The CDR3 sequence is 13 residues long. The CDR3 reads CATSRPNTGELFF. CDR3 coding DNA: TGTGCCACCAGCAGACCGAACACCGGGGAGCTGTTTTTT.

V is TRBV1 and J is TRBJ2-7. TRBV1 is recorded as a pseudogene. The CDR3 length is 13 residues. The CDR3 is CTSRGEQTYEQYF. CDR3 sequence (DNA): TGCACCAGCAGGGGGGAACAGACCTACGAGCAGTACTTC.

The genes are TRBV30 and TRBJ2-1; the match to TRBD2 covers 10 bases. Germline CDR1 is GTSNPN and CDR2 is SVGIG (reference sequence). V dropped 1 base and J dropped 9; count of bases not matched to a gene: 3. CDR3 length: 13 amino acids. CDR3 nucleotide sequence: TGTGCCTGGAGTGGTCCTAGCGGGAGTGAGCAGTTCTTC. The encoded protein is CAWSGPSGSEQFF.

The chain links TRBV24-1 to TRBJ2-7; the match to TRBD1 covers 10 bases. The V segment lost 7 bases and the J segment 5 bases; nucleotides outside the gene matches: 10. The CDR3 runs to 15 residues. In germline, CDR1 is KGHDR, CDR2 SFDVKD. Here the CDR3 reads CATSKKRTGGNEQYF. The CDR3 DNA sequence: TGTGCCACCAGCAAAAAAAGGACAGGGGGAAACGAGCAGTACTTC.

The gene calls are TRBV7-9 and TRBJ2-5, with D perhaps TRBD2 (6 bases). The germline V and J ends were trimmed by 2 bases and 5 bases, with 18 bases remaining between them. The CDR3 extends over 16 amino acids. Per germline, CDR1 SEHNR and CDR2 FQNEAQ (reference sequence). The CDR3 region has the DNA TGTGCCAGCAGCTTATCCCCCGGGGTGGCGGGGGAGACCCAGTACTTC. It is translated as CASSLSPGVAGETQYF.

The rearrangement joins TRBV12-3 or TRBV12-4 to TRBJ1-2; D gene uncertain. The CDR3 is made up of 13 amino acids. V was clipped by 2 bases and J by 4 bases, with 8 bases between them. CDR3 region: CASSLPPSYGYTF. In DNA form, the CDR3 reads TGTGCCAGCAGTTTACCTCCTAGCTATGGCTACACCTTC.

The CDR3 here is CASSQDCGGTNYGYTF. CDR3 DNA sequence: TGTGCCAGCAGCCAAGATTGCGGCGGGACTAACTATGGCTACACCTTC. The rearrangement joins TRBV3-1 (or the pseudogene TRBV3-2) to TRBJ1-2, with unresolved D. The V end was cut by 0 bases, the J end by 0 bases, with 11 bases between. The CDR3 runs 16 residues. The germline CDR1 and CDR2 sequences are LGHDT and YNNKEL (reference sequence).

V usage is TRBV4-1 and J usage is TRBJ1-1; no clear D. The CDR3 totals 15 residues. V shed 1 base and J shed 0 bases, with 9 bases lying between them. Germline V CDR1 and CDR2: MGHRA, YSYEKL. This CDR3 reads CASSQAHDMNTEAFF. The CDR3 DNA sequence: TGCGCCAGCAGCCAAGCACATGACATGAACACTGAAGCTTTCTTT.

The chain carries TRBV7-9 and TRBJ1-1; TRBD1 aligns across 11 bases. Germline V gene sequence: CDR1 SEHNR, CDR2 FQNEAQ (reference sequence). With 0 bases clipped from V and 6 bases from J, the junction kept 3 bases outside the gene matches. CDR3 length: 15 residues. CDR3 in DNA: TGTGCCAGCAGCTTAGCTCCGGGACAGGGGGCTGAAGCTTTCTTT. It encodes CASSLAPGQGAEAFF.

The chain uses TRBV4-2 and TRBJ1-6, with D tentatively TRBD1 (5 bases). CDR1 LGHNA and CDR2 YNFKEQ come from the germline V gene. The V gene lost 1 base and the J gene lost 6 bases, with 13 bases spanning the gap. This CDR3 contains 16 residues. The CDR3 loop reads CASSQGTPGPNSPLHF. CDR3 DNA sequence: TGTGCCAGCAGCCAAGGAACTCCGGGACCTAATTCACCCCTCCACTTT.

The V gene is TRBV18, the J gene TRBJ1-5; TRBD1 is a possible D gene (6 bases). Trimming stripped 1 base from V and 5 bases from J, with 15 bases between. The CDR3 has 16 amino acids. From germline, CDR1 is KGHSH and CDR2 LQKENI. The CDR3 DNA reads as TGTGCCAGCTCACCACTTACACAGGGACGGGATCAGCCCCAGCATTTT. Translated: CASSPLTQGRDQPQHF. The full variable domain, with the rest looked up from reference TRBV18 and TRBJ1-5, is NAGVMQNPRHLVRRRGQEARLRCSPMKGHSHVYWYRQLPEEGLKFMVYLQKENIIDESGMPKERFSAEFPKEGPSILRIQQVVRGDSAAYFCASSPLTQGRDQPQHFGDGTRLSIL.

The rearrangement uses TRBV19 and TRBJ1-5; D ambiguous. V was cut by 1 base and J by 4 bases, with 5 bases left in between. Germline loops: CDR1 LNHDA, CDR2 SQIVND (reference sequence). The CDR3 runs 13 residues. This CDR3 is CASSIGRNQPQHF. DNA of the CDR3: TGTGCCAGTAGTATAGGACGAAATCAGCCCCAGCATTTT.